This TCR beta chain stems from a study of blood T cell repertoires in COVID-19. There are 15 residues in the CDR3. Unmatched junction bases numbered 11, after V lost 6 bases and J lost 6 bases. Germline V gene sequence: CDR1 SGHTA, CDR2 FQGNSA. Authors' methods: Amplified reference gene primers provided the basis for estimating nucleated cell counts. Some clones are missing from TCRdb's copy, which holds only in-frame ones; the method was immunoSEQ multiplex PCR. V, J and clone size are taken as reported in that table, and D and trimming were inferred from the DNA itself. The sample contains roughly 250,000 clones, approximately 91% of which appear only once.

This sequence originates from a woman aged 25 to 39 with acute or convalescent COVID-19. Input material: peripheral blood. The chain recombines TRBV7-2 with TRBJ1-5; TRBD1 matches 7 bases. In nucleotides, the CDR3 is TGTGCCAGCAGTCCATGGCAGGGGGAAGGTCAGCCCCAGCATTTT. Its translation: CASSPWQGEGQPQHF.